The clone carrying this T cell receptor (beta chain) was recorded a few times. Its target is not known. The data stem from a study of response to subunit inactivated influenza vaccine. Study results and caveats: The authors offered the suggestion that each seasonal influenza vaccination recruits few new T cells.

TCRdb independently ran MiXCR on the RT-PCR reads; one entry per CDR3 protein. The repertoire consists of about 500,000 distinct CDR3 sequences, with more than 15% occurring once and the leading ten covering 2.5% to 3.5%. Trimming shortened V by 3 bases and J by 2 bases, and 14 bases separated the two germline ends. This CDR3 has 16 amino acids. The source of this sequence is a man aged 45-69 years who received an inactivated influenza vaccine. This sample comprised CD4+ T cells sorted from PBMCs, obtained less than 30 months after vaccination. V gene TRBV12-3 or TRBV12-4 combines with J gene TRBJ1-3; a weak D match, TRBD1 (6 bases). CDR3 bases: TGTGCCAGCAGTTTTGGACAGTCTAAAGCTGGAAACACCATATATTTT. Protein product: CASSFGQSKAGNTIYF.